This is a list of T cell receptor beta chains from one sample in a study of blood T cell repertoires in COVID-19. Method: immunoSEQ multiplex PCR; TCRdb's copy keeps in-frame clones and lacks some. The repertoire holds 100,000 or so clones, with 85% as singletons. Sequenced: peripheral blood. These receptors were obtained from a man aged 50-59 years with acute or convalescent COVID-19. Each CDR3 is given without its conserved first and last residue. Fields, in order: V gene, clone size, J gene, CDR3 protein. Size is omitted from some rows. Given values are once, few, many or a class for expanded clones.

v_gene: TRBV5-4; abundance: .; j_gene: TRBJ2-3; CDR3aa: ASSLPAASGRGTDTQY
v_gene: TRBV19; abundance: .; j_gene: TRBJ1-2; CDR3aa: ASSTQGPGYT
v_gene: TRBV19; abundance: .; j_gene: TRBJ1-1; CDR3aa: ASSKPGTVNTEAF
v_gene: TRBV4-1; abundance: .; j_gene: TRBJ2-1; CDR3aa: ASSQGFVQPINNEQF
v_gene: TRBV4-1; abundance: .; j_gene: TRBJ2-5; CDR3aa: ASSQGRTSEETQY
v_gene: TRBV19; abundance: .; j_gene: TRBJ1-5; CDR3aa: ASSTDRGPSSNQPQH
v_gene: TRBV6-6; abundance: .; j_gene: TRBJ1-1; CDR3aa: ASTSAGAAEAF
v_gene: TRBV11-2; abundance: .; j_gene: TRBJ2-1; CDR3aa: ASSLFTGGLRNEQF
v_gene: TRBV9; abundance: .; j_gene: TRBJ1-1; CDR3aa: ASSVGTGHFEAF
v_gene: TRBV14; abundance: .; j_gene: TRBJ1-2; CDR3aa: ASSQGFATGAGAYGYT
v_gene: TRBV25-1; abundance: .; j_gene: TRBJ1-2; CDR3aa: ASSELDSNYGYT
v_gene: TRBV28; abundance: few; j_gene: TRBJ2-7; CDR3aa: ASSLGRDYEQY
v_gene: TRBV23-1; abundance: .; j_gene: TRBJ2-1; CDR3aa: ASSQSRGTSGGAVYEQF
v_gene: TRBV12-5; abundance: .; j_gene: TRBJ2-7; CDR3aa: ASGLGTGGSYEQY
v_gene: TRBV24-1; abundance: .; j_gene: TRBJ2-3; CDR3aa: ATSAGTSGSLDTQY
v_gene: TRBV6-5; abundance: .; j_gene: TRBJ2-7; CDR3aa: ASSETGTLYEQY
v_gene: TRBV7-3; abundance: .; j_gene: TRBJ2-7; CDR3aa: ASSPNPPDREVTYEQY
v_gene: TRBV14; abundance: .; j_gene: TRBJ1-1; CDR3aa: ASSQGQLIENTEAF
v_gene: TRBV9; abundance: .; j_gene: TRBJ1-6; CDR3aa: ASSLTGVLGSPLH
v_gene: TRBV19; abundance: .; j_gene: TRBJ1-4; CDR3aa: ASSTGGWGEKLF
v_gene: TRBV7-9; abundance: .; j_gene: TRBJ2-3; CDR3aa: VATGAPRDTQY
v_gene: TRBV9; abundance: .; j_gene: TRBJ2-7; CDR3aa: ASSVGSNYEQY
v_gene: TRBV5-6; abundance: few; j_gene: TRBJ1-5; CDR3aa: ASSLGQGPNQPQH
v_gene: TRBV2; abundance: many; j_gene: TRBJ2-3; CDR3aa: ASSDTRTGRGFTQY
v_gene: TRBV19; abundance: .; j_gene: TRBJ2-7; CDR3aa: ASSIARTGEYEQY
v_gene: TRBV7-9; abundance: .; j_gene: TRBJ1-3; CDR3aa: ASSLSDSVGWRDTIY
v_gene: TRBV6-2/TRBV6-3; abundance: .; j_gene: TRBJ2-7; CDR3aa: ASRYRGGSYEQY
v_gene: TRBV4-2; abundance: .; j_gene: TRBJ2-7; CDR3aa: ASSQDRTSGYEQY
v_gene: TRBV19; abundance: .; j_gene: TRBJ1-2; CDR3aa: ASISSQGRGFWGYT
v_gene: TRBV5-1; abundance: .; j_gene: TRBJ2-7; CDR3aa: ASSLAGGPSTYEQY
v_gene: TRBV12-5; abundance: .; j_gene: TRBJ1-1; CDR3aa: ASGFVPGQGWHTEAF